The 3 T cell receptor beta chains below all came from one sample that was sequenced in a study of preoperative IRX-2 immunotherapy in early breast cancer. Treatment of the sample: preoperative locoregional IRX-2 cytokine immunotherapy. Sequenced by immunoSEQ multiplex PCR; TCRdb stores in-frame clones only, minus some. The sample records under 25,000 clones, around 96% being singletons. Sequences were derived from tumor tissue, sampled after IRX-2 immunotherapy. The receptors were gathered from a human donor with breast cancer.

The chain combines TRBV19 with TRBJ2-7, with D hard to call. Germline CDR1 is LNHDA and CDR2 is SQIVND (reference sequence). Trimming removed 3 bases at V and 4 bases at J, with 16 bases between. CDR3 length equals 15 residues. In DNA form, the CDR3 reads TGTGCCAGTAGTATGTCCCCCAGGTGGGGATACGAGCAGTACTTC. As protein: CASSMSPRWGYEQYF.

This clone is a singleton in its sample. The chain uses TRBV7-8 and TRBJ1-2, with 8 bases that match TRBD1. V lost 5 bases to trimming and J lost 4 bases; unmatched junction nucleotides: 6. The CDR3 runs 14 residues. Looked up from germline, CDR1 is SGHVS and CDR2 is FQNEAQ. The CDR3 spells CASSPVGQGYGYTF. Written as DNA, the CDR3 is TGTGCCAGCAGCCCCGTAGGACAGGGCTATGGCTACACCTTC. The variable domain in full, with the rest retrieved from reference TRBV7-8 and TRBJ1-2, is GAGVSQSPRYKVAKRGQDVALRCDPISGHVSLFWYQQALGQGPEFLTYFQNEAQLDKSGLPSDRFFAERPEGSVSTLKIQRTQQEDSAVYLCASSPVGQGYGYTFGSGTRLTVV.

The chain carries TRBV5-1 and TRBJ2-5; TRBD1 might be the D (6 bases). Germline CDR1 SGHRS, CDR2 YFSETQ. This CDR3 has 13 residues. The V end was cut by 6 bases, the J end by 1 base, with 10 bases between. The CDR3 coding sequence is TGCGCCAGCACCGACAGGACCCAAGAGACCCAGTACTTC. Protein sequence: CASTDRTQETQYF.